These 24 T cell receptor beta chains came from one sample sequenced in a study of blood T cells in healthy people across ages. The use of a sample-barcoded 5' primer and a J-beta primer mix characterized a second PCR of about 7 to 12 cycles. Using its own MiXCR run on the 5' RACE reads, TCRdb lists one record per CDR3 protein. There are about 1 million distinct CDR3 sequences in the sample; 35% to 50% occur only once, and approximately 17% lies in the top ten. The source material was blood. Receptors were obtained from a woman between 55 and 75 years old in good health.

This clonotype is a singleton in its sample. V usage is TRBV18 and J usage is TRBJ2-7; D is possibly TRBD1 (6 bases). Germline lookup yields CDR1 KGHSH and CDR2 LQKENI. V was shortened by 5 bases and J by 2 bases, with 25 bases between the two germline ends. The CDR3 covers 18 residues. The CDR3, as DNA: TGTGCCAGCTCAGCGGGTTTGTCAGCTACAGGGTTAACCTACGAGCAGTACTTC. Encoded protein: CASSAGLSATGLTYEQYF. Variable domain in full (rest from reference TRBV18 and TRBJ2-7): NAGVMQNPRHLVRRRGQEARLRCSPMKGHSHVYWYRQLPEEGLKFMVYLQKENIIDESGMPKERFSAEFPKEGPSILRIQQVVRGDSAAYFCASSAGLSATGLTYEQYFGPGTRLTVT.

This chain links TRBV9 with TRBJ2-1, with a weak D call TRBD2 (6 bases). The V and J ends lost 4 bases and 0 bases respectively, with 17 bases between them. The germline gives CDR1 SGDLS, CDR2 YYNGEE. The CDR3 loop spans 17 amino acids. CDR3 loop: CASSPSWGESSYNEQFF. Written as DNA, the CDR3 is TGTGCCAGCAGCCCGAGTTGGGGGGAGAGCTCCTACAATGAGCAGTTCTTC.

The V gene is TRBV20-1, the J gene TRBJ2-3, with 7 nucleotides matching TRBD2. Germline V gene lookup returns CDR1 DFQATT and CDR2 SNEGSKA (reference sequence). This CDR3 region has 16 residues. The V segment lost 0 bases and the J segment 2 bases; nucleotides outside the gene matches: 8. The CDR3 loop is CSARDRGGFITDTQYF. DNA for the CDR3: TGCAGTGCTAGAGATCGGGGAGGGTTCATCACAGATACGCAGTATTTT.

This clonotype was recorded a few times. V gene TRBV6-5 combines with J gene TRBJ1-4, with D possibly matching TRBD1 (5 bases). The CDR3 is 15 amino acids. Germline CDR1 reads MNHEY; CDR2 reads SVGAGI. The V end lost 5 bases, the J end lost 4 bases, and 14 bases lay between the germline ends. The CDR3 region has the DNA TGTGCCAGCAGTAACACCCGGGGGAATAATGAAAAACTGTTTTTT. Amino acids: CASSNTRGNNEKLFF.

V is TRBV7-2 and J is TRBJ1-2; D is unresolved. The V gene lost 2 bases and the J gene lost 5 bases, with 15 bases spanning the gap. This CDR3 has 15 residues. The germline V gene has CDR1 SGHTA and CDR2 FQGNSA. The CDR3 loop is CASSLTVSEVYGYTF. The CDR3 DNA reads TGTGCCAGCAGCTTAACGGTTTCTGAGGTGTATGGCTACACCTTC. Together with reference TRBV7-2 and TRBJ1-2, the CDR3 gives the full variable domain: GAGVSQSPSNKVTEKGKDVELRCDPISGHTALYWYRQSLGQGLEFLIYFQGNSAPDKSGLPSDRFSAERTGGSVSTLTIQRTQQEDSAVYLCASSLTVSEVYGYTFGSGTRLTVV.

J is TRBJ1-5 and V is TRBV15; D is uncertain. The CDR3 spans 14 residues. The germline V gene has CDR1 LNHNV and CDR2 YYDKDF (reference sequence). V lost 0 bases, J lost 7 bases, and 10 bases lay in between. CDR3 sequence reads: CATSRDRIGQPQHF. The CDR3 DNA follows: TGTGCCACCAGCAGAGATAGAATCGGGCAGCCCCAGCATTTT.

V usage is TRBV28 and J usage is TRBJ2-2; no definite D call. Per germline, CDR1 MDHEN and CDR2 SYDVKM. CDR3 length: 12 residues. Trimming stripped 6 bases from V and 6 bases from J, with 8 bases between. CDR3 bases: TGTGCCAGCAGCAATGTCGCCGGGGAGCTGTTTTTT. The encoded protein is CASSNVAGELFF. Full variable domain (rest looked up from reference TRBV28 and TRBJ2-2): DVKVTQSSRYLVKRTGEKVFLECVQDMDHENMFWYRQDPGLGLRLIYFSYDVKMKEKGDIPEGYSVSREKKERFSLILESASTNQTSMYLCASSNVAGELFFGEGSRLTVL.

This clonotype was detected a few times. The chain carries TRBV20-1 and TRBJ2-5; D not resolved. CDR1 DFQATT and CDR2 SNEGSKA come from the germline V gene (reference sequence). V shed 3 bases and J shed 1 base, with 9 bases lying between them. The CDR3 is 13 residues long. CDR3 sequence (DNA): TGCAGTGCTAGCCGGACGATCCAAGAGACCCAGTACTTC. Translation: CSASRTIQETQYF.

The chain carries TRBV29-1 and TRBJ2-2; 11 nucleotides agree with TRBD2. CDR3 length: 16 amino acids. The germline V gene encodes CDR1 SQVTM and CDR2 ANQGSEA. J gave up 5 bases and V 6 bases, and 11 bases lay outside the gene matches. CDR3 nucleotides: TGCAGCGTGAGAACCATAGCGGGAGGGTCGACCGGGGAGCTGTTTTTT. Translated, it gives CSVRTIAGGSTGELFF.

The J gene is TRBJ2-7, the V gene TRBV5-1; 10 positions match TRBD2. There are 14 residues in the CDR3. CDR1 is SGHRS and CDR2 is YFSETQ in the germline V gene. The junction had 8 bases not matched to a gene; V was cut back by 4 bases and J by 7 bases. CDR3 sequence: CASSPSGSFNEQYF. CDR3 bases: TGCGCCAGCAGCCCTAGCGGGAGTTTCAATGAGCAGTACTTC.

CDR3 protein: CASSVGRAGAYEQYF. The DNA for the CDR3 is TGTGCCAGCAGCGTAGGTCGAGCGGGAGCCTACGAGCAGTACTTC. The gene calls are TRBV9 and TRBJ2-4; TRBD2 matches 8 bases. TRBJ2-7 explains the end of the DNA better; the J call may be wrong. The germline V gene has CDR1 SGDLS and CDR2 YYNGEE. The CDR3 is 15 amino acids.

The rearrangement joins TRBV6-5 to TRBJ2-4, with D perhaps TRBD2 (6 bases). Trimming left V 8 bases short and J 13 bases short, with 15 bases between. The CDR3 length is 11 residues. The germline V gene has CDR1 MNHEY and CDR2 SVGAGI. The CDR3 region is CASQRSGEQYF. The DNA for the CDR3 is TGTGCCAGCCAGCGGTCGGGAGAGCAGTACTTC.

The J gene is TRBJ2-7, the V gene TRBV24-1; D remains unclear. The length of the CDR3 is 14 residues. CDR1 and CDR2 (germline): KGHDR, SFDVKD. Trimming removed 4 bases from V and 4 bases from J, with 13 bases in between. The CDR3 bases are TGTGCCACCAGTGACTCCGGGCTTGGGTACGAGCAGTACTTC. Protein sequence: CATSDSGLGYEQYF.

The chain is built from TRBV20-1 and TRBJ2-5; 10 bases match TRBD2. The V gene end was trimmed by 1 base and the J gene end by 11 bases; junction bases not matched to a gene: 16. CDR1 and CDR2 (germline): DFQATT, SNEGSKA (reference sequence). The CDR3 is 16 amino acids. The CDR3: CSARVSLAGADNEQYF. DNA for the CDR3: TGCAGTGCTAGAGTGTCGCTAGCGGGGGCTGACAATGAGCAGTACTTC.

The chain has TRBV7-3 and TRBJ1-2; 8 bases are shared with TRBD1. V lost 8 bases to trimming and J lost 7 bases; unmatched junction nucleotides: 12. Germline CDR1 is SGHTA and CDR2 is FQGTGA. The CDR3 consists of 14 residues. CDR3 region: CASGVTGVDSGYTF. DNA for the CDR3: TGTGCCAGCGGAGTGACAGGGGTAGATAGTGGCTACACCTTC.

The rearrangement links TRBV7-2 to TRBJ2-1, with D perhaps TRBD2 (5 bases). Between the trimmed V and J ends, which lost 5 bases and 5 bases, there was a span of 13 bases. The CDR3 spans 14 residues. CDR1 is SGHTA and CDR2 is FQGNSA in the germline V gene. The chain's CDR3 is CASSPTPSNNEQFF. The CDR3 DNA is TGTGCCAGCAGCCCCACCCCTAGCAACAATGAGCAGTTCTTC.

Comments on this clonotype: This sequence may be a read error, since a much larger clone differs from it by one base. The chain joins TRBV20-1 to TRBJ2-5, with D possibly being TRBD1 (6 bases). Germline CDR1 and CDR2: DFQATT and SNEGSKA (reference sequence). V gave up 6 bases and J gave up 11 bases, with 28 bases separating them. CDR3 length equals 15 residues. CDR3 loop: CSATGTTGASYVQYF. The CDR3 DNA reads as TGCAGTGCAACCGGGACAACCGGGGCCTCCTACGTGCAGTACTTC.

The chain recombines TRBV28 with TRBJ1-2, with TRBD1 matching 8 bases. CDR1 is MDHEN, CDR2 SYDVKM, per germline. Trimming at V came to 3 bases and at J to 5 bases, leaving 11 bases not matched to a gene. CDR3 length equals 16 residues. The CDR3 protein is CASSLAAGGAWYGYTF. The CDR3 DNA sequence: TGTGCCAGCAGTTTGGCTGCAGGGGGCGCCTGGTATGGCTACACCTTC.

The genes are TRBV15 and TRBJ2-7; D may match TRBD1 or TRBD2 (5 bases each). This CDR3 comprises 14 residues. With 1 base removed from V and 2 bases from J, the gap between germline ends came to 9 bases. CDR1 LNHNV and CDR2 YYDKDF come from the germline V gene (reference sequence). The CDR3, as DNA: TGTGCCACCAGCAGAGGAGGGGTTCCCTACGAGCAGTACTTC. This sequence encodes CATSRGGVPYEQYF. Using reference TRBV15 and TRBJ2-7 for the parts outside the CDR3, the full variable domain is DAMVIQNPRYQVTQFGKPVTLSCSQTLNHNVMYWYQQKSSQAPKLLFHYYDKDFNNEADTPDNFQSRRPNTSFCFLDIRSPGLGDTAMYLCATSRGGVPYEQYFGPGTRLTVT.

Concerning this clonotype: A read error is possible here, since a much larger clone lies one base away. This chain uses TRBV15 with TRBJ1-1; no clear D. The V end lost 3 bases, the J end lost 2 bases, and 13 bases lay between the germline ends. The CDR3 spans 15 residues. Germline CDR1 reads LNHNV; CDR2 reads YYDKDF (reference sequence). The CDR3 is CATSSSWRRNTEAFF. In DNA form, the CDR3 reads TGTGCCACCAGCAGCTCTTGGAGGAGAAACACTGAAGCTTTCTTT.

This chain joins TRBV28 and TRBJ2-5; D not certain. The DNA matches TRBJ2-7 better at its end, which makes the J call doubtful. Germline V CDR1 and CDR2: MDHEN, SYDVKM. The CDR3 runs to 13 residues. The CDR3 region has the DNA TGTGCCAGCAGTTTTTCGTCCTTTAACGAGCAGTACTTC. Its protein product is CASSFSSFNEQYF.

This clonotype was found a few times. The chain uses TRBV29-1 and TRBJ1-4; no definite D call. Germline CDR1 reads SQVTM; CDR2 reads ANQGSEA. CDR3 size: 17 residues. Trimming took 3 bases from V and 0 from J, leaving 17 bases between them. The CDR3 coding sequence is TGCAGCGTTGACGGCCTCCCCCCTTGCGCAACTAATGAAAAACTGTTTTTT. Translating gives CSVDGLPPCATNEKLFF.

Here the CDR3 DNA reads TGTGCCAGCAGTTCTCCACAGGGACTTTACAATGAGCAGTTCTTC. Its protein product is CASSSPQGLYNEQFF. The chain links TRBV27 to TRBJ2-1; D is possibly TRBD1 or TRBD2 (6 bases each). Germline values: CDR1 MNHEY, CDR2 SMNVEV (reference sequence). The V end lost 4 bases, the J end lost 4 bases, and 14 bases lay between the germline ends. The length of the CDR3 is 15 residues.

This rearrangement joins TRBV3-1 to TRBJ1-5; possibly TRBD1 for D (6 bases). This CDR3 comprises 15 residues. Germline V gene data show CDR1 as LGHDT and CDR2 as YNNKEL (reference sequence). V lost 9 bases and J lost 0, with 15 bases in between. The chain's CDR3 is CASRDTLNSNQPQHF. CDR3 DNA sequence: TGTGCCAGTAGGGACACTTTGAATAGCAATCAGCCCCAGCATTTT.